The rows below give T cell receptor beta chains drawn from one sample of a study of vaccination effects on CD4 cells after COVID-19. These receptors lack a known antigen. Assay used: immunoSEQ multiplex PCR; TCRdb lists only in-frame clones, some missing. The data show approximately 40,000 clones, with under 75% seen just once and 20% to 25% held by the top ten. The starting material was CD4+ T cells from PBMCs cultured with SARS-CoV-2 spike peptides, obtained before COVID-19 vaccination. Every receptor here comes from a human donor who received a COVID-19 vaccine. CDR3s include the opening cysteine and the closing phenylalanine or tryptophan. A D gene is named only where the DNA matches it firmly. For some rows the clone size is stated as once, few or many, or as a class when expanded; others skip it.

d_call: TRBD1; cdr3_length: 22; j_call: TRBJ2-3; clone_size: -; v_call: TRBV6-6; cdr3_nt: TGTGCCAGCAGTCCTCGCCGGGACAGGTGGCTCGGGCGCAGATCTAGCACAGATACGCAGTATTTT; cdr3_aa: CASSPRRDRWLGRRSSTDTQYF
d_call: -; cdr3_length: 17; j_call: TRBJ2-2; clone_size: -; v_call: TRBV5-1; cdr3_nt: TGCGCCAGCAGCTTCGGGGTAGGACAGTTAGACACCGGGGAGCTGTTTTTT; cdr3_aa: CASSFGVGQLDTGELFF
d_call: -; cdr3_length: 14; j_call: TRBJ2-7; clone_size: few; v_call: TRBV27; cdr3_nt: TGTGCCAGCAGTGAAATAGCGCCAACCTACGAGCAGTACTTC; cdr3_aa: CASSEIAPTYEQYF
d_call: TRBD1; cdr3_length: 13; j_call: TRBJ2-1; clone_size: -; v_call: TRBV29-1; cdr3_nt: TGCAGCGCCAGGACAGGGGAAACCAATGAGCAGTTCTTC; cdr3_aa: CSARTGETNEQFF
d_call: TRBD1; cdr3_length: 16; j_call: TRBJ1-3; clone_size: -; v_call: TRBV30; cdr3_nt: TGTGCCTGGAGTGCCCCCGCGACAGGGGTTGGAAACACCATATATTTT; cdr3_aa: CAWSAPATGVGNTIYF
d_call: -; cdr3_length: 15; j_call: TRBJ1-2; clone_size: -; v_call: TRBV20-1; cdr3_nt: TGCAGTGCTAGTAATTGGGCGGATAGTCTCTATGGCTACACCTTC; cdr3_aa: CSASNWADSLYGYTF
d_call: TRBD1; cdr3_length: 15; j_call: TRBJ2-1; clone_size: -; v_call: TRBV18; cdr3_nt: TGTGCCAGCTCACCCGGGACAGGTAATAACAATGAGCAGTTCTTC; cdr3_aa: CASSPGTGNNNEQFF
d_call: TRBD2; cdr3_length: 15; j_call: TRBJ2-7; clone_size: -; v_call: TRBV19; cdr3_nt: TGTGCCAGTGGGGGGGTCCAGGCAGGTTCCAACGAGCAGTACTTC; cdr3_aa: CASGGVQAGSNEQYF
d_call: -; cdr3_length: 13; j_call: TRBJ1-4; clone_size: -; v_call: TRBV5-6; cdr3_nt: TGTGCCAGCAGCCTCAGGAATAATGAAAAACTGTTTTTT; cdr3_aa: CASSLRNNEKLFF
d_call: TRBD2; cdr3_length: 16; j_call: TRBJ2-3; clone_size: -; v_call: TRBV3-1/TRBV3-2; cdr3_nt: TGTGCCAGCAGCCAAGTGGCGGGGGGGCTCACAGATACGCAGTATTTT; cdr3_aa: CASSQVAGGLTDTQYF
d_call: -; cdr3_length: 17; j_call: TRBJ1-1; clone_size: few; v_call: TRBV6-2/TRBV6-3; cdr3_nt: TGTGCCAGCAGTTACTTTACCAGCTTATCTATGAACACTGAAGCTTTCTTT; cdr3_aa: CASSYFTSLSMNTEAFF
d_call: -; cdr3_length: 15; j_call: TRBJ1-3; clone_size: -; v_call: TRBV28; cdr3_nt: TGTGCCAGCAGTTCAACTGATAACTCTGGAAACACCATATATTTT; cdr3_aa: CASSSTDNSGNTIYF
d_call: TRBD1; cdr3_length: 14; j_call: TRBJ2-7; clone_size: -; v_call: TRBV5-1; cdr3_nt: TGCGCCAGCAGCTCCCGGGACAGGACCTACGAGCAGTACTTC; cdr3_aa: CASSSRDRTYEQYF
d_call: -; cdr3_length: 15; j_call: TRBJ2-1; clone_size: -; v_call: TRBV6-2/TRBV6-3; cdr3_nt: TGTGCCAGCACCCCCGACCCCAGCTCCTACAATGAGCAGTTCTTC; cdr3_aa: CASTPDPSSYNEQFF
d_call: TRBD2; cdr3_length: 18; j_call: TRBJ2-1; clone_size: -; v_call: TRBV18; cdr3_nt: TGTGCCAGCTCACCAAACCGCGGAGGCGGGAGCCGATTCAATGAGCAGTTCTTC; cdr3_aa: CASSPNRGGGSRFNEQFF
d_call: TRBD2; cdr3_length: 15; j_call: TRBJ2-3; clone_size: -; v_call: TRBV3-1/TRBV3-2; cdr3_nt: TGTGCCAGCAGCCAAGGGACTAGCGGATGGGATACGCAGTATTTT; cdr3_aa: CASSQGTSGWDTQYF
d_call: -; cdr3_length: 12; j_call: TRBJ2-1; clone_size: -; v_call: TRBV5-1; cdr3_nt: TGCGCCAGCAGCACTGGGCGGCTTGGGCAGTTCTTC; cdr3_aa: CASSTGRLGQFF
d_call: -; cdr3_length: 13; j_call: TRBJ1-5; clone_size: -; v_call: TRBV30; cdr3_nt: TGTGCCTTCGCCGGGGGGCAGGGTCAGCCCCAGCATTTT; cdr3_aa: CAFAGGQGQPQHF
d_call: -; cdr3_length: 17; j_call: TRBJ1-1; clone_size: few; v_call: TRBV27; cdr3_nt: TGTGCCAGCAGCCGGGGACCGGAAGTGAAAAGGAACACTGAAGCTTTCTTT; cdr3_aa: CASSRGPEVKRNTEAFF
d_call: -; cdr3_length: 12; j_call: TRBJ2-7; clone_size: medium-sized; v_call: TRBV3-1/TRBV3-2; cdr3_nt: TGTGCCAGCAGCCAACTCGGTTGGGAGCAGTACTTC; cdr3_aa: CASSQLGWEQYF
d_call: -; cdr3_length: 11; j_call: TRBJ1-2; clone_size: once; v_call: TRBV27; cdr3_nt: TGTGCCAGCAGTTTCGGTCAGGGCTACACCTTC; cdr3_aa: CASSFGQGYTF
d_call: -; cdr3_length: 14; j_call: TRBJ2-7; clone_size: -; v_call: TRBV4-2; cdr3_nt: TGTGCCAGCAGCACCGACCTTCGGACCTACGAGCAGTACTTC; cdr3_aa: CASSTDLRTYEQYF
d_call: -; cdr3_length: 14; j_call: TRBJ2-7; clone_size: once; v_call: TRBV30; cdr3_nt: TGTGCCTGGACCCCGCGGAGGGACAGCTACGAGCAGTACTTC; cdr3_aa: CAWTPRRDSYEQYF
d_call: TRBD2; cdr3_length: 16; j_call: TRBJ2-2; clone_size: -; v_call: TRBV20-1; cdr3_nt: TGCAGTGCTAGTGTAGCGGGGGGTAGGTGGGCCGGGGAGCTGTTTTTT; cdr3_aa: CSASVAGGRWAGELFF
d_call: TRBD1; cdr3_length: 15; j_call: TRBJ1-1; clone_size: few; v_call: TRBV3-1/TRBV3-2; cdr3_nt: TGTGCCAGCAGCCAAGTTACAGGGGCGCGCACTGAAGCTTTCTTT; cdr3_aa: CASSQVTGARTEAFF
d_call: -; cdr3_length: 16; j_call: TRBJ1-2; clone_size: -; v_call: TRBV3-1/TRBV3-2; cdr3_nt: TGTGCCAGCAGCCAAGATGAGTCGAGCCGAACTCGTCGCTACACCTTC; cdr3_aa: CASSQDESSRTRRYTF
d_call: -; cdr3_length: 18; j_call: TRBJ2-3; clone_size: -; v_call: TRBV30; cdr3_nt: TGTGCCTGGAGTGAGTCGAACGTCGGAGACACCCGCACAGATACGCAGTATTTT; cdr3_aa: CAWSESNVGDTRTDTQYF
d_call: -; cdr3_length: 16; j_call: TRBJ2-2; clone_size: -; v_call: TRBV5-1; cdr3_nt: TGCGCCAGCAGCTTGTATGGGGGGGCAAACACCGGGGAGCTGTTTTTT; cdr3_aa: CASSLYGGANTGELFF
d_call: TRBD2; cdr3_length: 14; j_call: TRBJ2-1; clone_size: -; v_call: TRBV19; cdr3_nt: TGTGCCAGTAGTATAGACCGAGCGGGAGGTGAGCAGTTCTTC; cdr3_aa: CASSIDRAGGEQFF
d_call: -; cdr3_length: 18; j_call: TRBJ2-6; clone_size: -; v_call: TRBV6-1; cdr3_nt: TGTGCCAGCAGTGAATATGGAGGGCCCGTCTCTGGGGCCAACGTCCTGACTTTC; cdr3_aa: CASSEYGGPVSGANVLTF
d_call: TRBD1; cdr3_length: 19; j_call: TRBJ1-5; clone_size: once; v_call: TRBV6-2/TRBV6-3; cdr3_nt: TGTGCCAGCAGTATAGGGAGGACAGGGGGCACAACTAGCAATCAGCCCCAGCATTTT; cdr3_aa: CASSIGRTGGTTSNQPQHF
d_call: -; cdr3_length: 14; j_call: TRBJ1-2; clone_size: -; v_call: TRBV28; cdr3_nt: TGTGCCAGCATGGGAATGACGGAAAACTATGGCTACACCTTC; cdr3_aa: CASMGMTENYGYTF
d_call: TRBD2; cdr3_length: 18; j_call: TRBJ2-5; clone_size: -; v_call: TRBV4-2; cdr3_nt: TGTGCCAGCAGCCAAGAGATATCGGGACTAGCGATCCAAGAGACCCAGTACTTC; cdr3_aa: CASSQEISGLAIQETQYF